These 21 T cell receptor beta chains were all obtained from the same sample, sequenced in a study of CD8+ T cells in alopecia areata (dated by TCRdb to 2016 to 2019). Libraries were constructed by the immunoSEQ multiplex PCR assay. For TCR sequencing, RNA was extracted from every sample and reverse transcribed into cDNA to serve as template. Sourced from immuneACCESS, this table was stored by TCRdb with only in-frame sequences that have V and J called. A share of the clones is absent; for the studies checked, an unresolved V gene accounts for under half, and the remainder has no known explanation. The sample includes a few hundred thousand clones, with under 40% observed a single time. Almost 0.5% of the sample lies in the top ten. The label giving this sample's treatment or condition can be read as: oral pan-JAK inhibitor, 5-10 mg twice daily. Source: CD4+ T cells sorted from blood, taken at roughly week 30, from a patient treated with tofacitinib. Receptors were obtained from a human donor with alopecia areata.

This clone was counted once. Other nucleotide sequences in the sample specify the same CDR3. This chain connects TRBV29-1 to TRBJ1-1, with 9 bases lining up with TRBD1. Unmatched junction bases numbered 1, after V lost 5 bases and J lost 3 bases. The germline CDR1 and CDR2 sequences are SQVTM and ANQGSEA. There are 12 residues in the CDR3. CDR3 in DNA: TGCAGCGTTCGACAGGGGGACACTGAAGCTTTCTTT. It specifies CSVRQGDTEAFF.

The chain joins TRBV29-1 to TRBJ1-1; D is undetermined. This CDR3 has 11 residues. Germline V CDR1 and CDR2: SQVTM, ANQGSEA. Written as DNA, the CDR3 is TGCGCTCTCGGAATCTACACTGAAGCTTTCTTT. The encoded protein is CALGIYTEAFF.

The chain combines TRBV4-2 with TRBJ2-2, with 7 bases identical to TRBD2. V gave up 4 bases and J gave up 0 bases; unmatched junction bases: 5. The CDR3 is 16 residues long. The germline V gene has CDR1 LGHNA and CDR2 YNFKEQ. Written as DNA, the CDR3 is TGTGCCAGCAGCCCTAGCGGCGCTGCGAACACCGGGGAGCTGTTTTTT. This translates into CASSPSGAANTGELFF.

This chain joins TRBV7-9 and TRBJ1-2; D unresolved. The length of the CDR3 is 13 residues. V shed 5 bases and J shed 6 bases, with 13 bases lying between them. Germline V lookup: CDR1 SEHNR, CDR2 FQNEAQ (reference sequence). The CDR3: CASSPDSANGYTF. For the CDR3, the DNA is TGTGCCAGCAGCCCCGACTCAGCAAATGGCTACACCTTC.

This clone was recorded once. V usage is TRBV5-1 and J usage is TRBJ2-1; D remains ambiguous. The CDR3 consists of 16 residues. V dropped 4 bases and J dropped 3 bases, with 17 bases sitting between them. From germline, CDR1 is SGHRS and CDR2 YFSETQ. CDR3 coding DNA: TGCGCCAGCAGCCCGGCTCTGGCAGGAATCTACAATGAGCAGTTCTTC. Translated: CASSPALAGIYNEQFF.

The chain couples TRBV15 to TRBJ1-2; D unclear. V lost 4 bases, J lost 8 bases, and 17 bases lay in between. The CDR3 contains 14 residues. Germline V lookup: CDR1 LNHNV, CDR2 YYDKDF (reference sequence). DNA for the CDR3: TGTGCCACCAGCAAAATTCTCTCCGCGAGCGGCTACACCTTC. Translated: CATSKILSASGYTF.

The V call is TRBV5-1, the J call TRBJ2-3, with 7 positions matching TRBD2. The germline CDR1 and CDR2 sequences are SGHRS and YFSETQ. With V trimmed by 5 bases and J by 5 bases, 8 bases remained unmatched. The CDR3 length is 14 residues. The CDR3: CASRRWREGDTQYF. The CDR3 DNA is TGCGCCAGCAGGCGGTGGAGGGAGGGAGATACGCAGTATTTT. Looking up the rest from reference TRBV5-1 and TRBJ2-3 gives the full variable domain: KAGVTQTPRYLIKTRGQQVTLSCSPISGHRSVSWYQQTPGQGLQFLFEYFSETQRNKGNFPGRFSGRQFSNSRSEMNVSTLELGDSALYLCASRRWREGDTQYFGPGTRLTVL.

A few counts support this clone. CDR3 DNA sequence: TGCGCCAGCAGCCAAGACCAGGGAGGACGAAAAGGCGGGGAGCTGTTTTTT. It encodes CASSQDQGGRKGGELFF. The chain couples TRBV4-1 to TRBJ2-2; a weak D match, TRBD2 (6 bases). The CDR3 runs to 17 residues. Deletions cut 0 bases from V and 7 bases from J, with 18 bases between. Germline CDR1 is MGHRA and CDR2 is YSYEKL.

V is TRBV7-3 and J is TRBJ2-3; the D gene is possibly TRBD2 (6 bases). Trimming took 4 bases from V and 6 from J, leaving 14 bases between them. Per germline, CDR1 SGHTA and CDR2 FQGTGA. The CDR3 is 14 residues long. CDR3 DNA: TGTGCCAGCAGCTCTAAGCATGGGAGGGATACGCAGTATTTT. Translated, it gives CASSSKHGRDTQYF.

This clone was found a few times. The gene calls are TRBV29-1 and TRBJ1-2, with 9 bases matching TRBD1. The CDR3 sequence is 15 residues long. Germline CDR1 and CDR2: SQVTM and ANQGSEA. J gave up 4 bases and V 6 bases, and 12 bases lay outside the gene matches. CDR3 DNA: TGCAGCGTCGTCGACCCGGACAGGGGACTCTATGGCTACACCTTC. This codes for CSVVDPDRGLYGYTF.

This rearrangement joins TRBV4-1 to TRBJ2-7; the D gene could be TRBD1 or TRBD2 (6 bases each). The CDR3 sequence is 16 residues long. Germline values: CDR1 MGHRA, CDR2 YSYEKL. Trimming took off 4 bases at V and 4 bases at J, with 20 bases between the two ends. CDR3 loop: CASSPLVPGGLYEQYF. CDR3 bases: TGCGCCAGCAGCCCCCTCGTTCCTGGGGGGCTATACGAGCAGTACTTC.

This clone was recorded a few times. The J gene is TRBJ1-1, the V gene TRBV2; no reliable D call. CDR1 and CDR2 from the germline V gene are SNHLY and FYNNEI. CDR3 size: 11 residues. Trimming removed 4 bases at V and 4 bases at J, with 4 bases between. Written as DNA, the CDR3 is TGTGCCAGCAGTGTCGGCACTGAAGCTTTCTTT. Amino acid sequence: CASSVGTEAFF.

This clone was seen a few times. The rearrangement uses TRBV5-4 and TRBJ1-2; a possible D gene is TRBD1 (5 bases). Germline lookup yields CDR1 SGHNT and CDR2 YYREEE (reference sequence). The CDR3 length is 14 residues. Between the trimmed V and J ends, which lost 0 bases and 4 bases, there was a span of 10 bases. In DNA, the CDR3 is TGTGCCAGCAGCTTGGCCGGGGCCATCTATGGCTACACCTTC. Its protein product is CASSLAGAIYGYTF.

This clone came up a few times. V gene TRBV29-1 combines with J gene TRBJ2-5; 10 positions match TRBD2. CDR1 is SQVTM and CDR2 is ANQGSEA in the germline V gene. The J segment lost 8 bases and the V segment lost 0 bases, leaving 6 bases of the junction unmatched. CDR3 size: 14 residues. The CDR3 region is CSVEESLAGATQYF. In nucleotides, the CDR3 is TGCAGCGTTGAAGAATCGCTAGCGGGAGCAACCCAGTACTTC.

This clone turned up a few times. The chain carries TRBV9 and TRBJ1-4; D is unclear. CDR3 length: 13 residues. Looked up from germline, CDR1 is SGDLS and CDR2 is YYNGEE. The V end was cut by 4 bases, the J end by 5 bases, with 9 bases between. CDR3 nucleotide sequence: TGTGCCAGCAGCCCTCGTATCAATGAAAAACTGTTTTTT. Translating it yields CASSPRINEKLFF.

V is TRBV18 and J is TRBJ1-5; no clear D. The length of the CDR3 is 12 residues. Germline V gives CDR1 KGHSH, CDR2 LQKENI. Trimming pared 5 bases from V and 6 bases from J, leaving 8 bases between. This chain's CDR3 is CASSASSQPQHF. The CDR3, as DNA: TGTGCCAGCTCAGCTTCTAGTCAGCCCCAGCATTTT.

This chain links TRBV5-6 with TRBJ2-1; TRBD1 agrees at 8 bases. V shed 2 bases, J shed 4 bases, and the junction held 5 bases outside the gene matches. Germline V gene data show CDR1 as SGHDT and CDR2 as YYEEEE. The CDR3 runs 15 residues. DNA for the CDR3: TGTGCCAGCAGCTTCAGGGGGCTTAGATACAATGAGCAGTTCTTC. Translating gives CASSFRGLRYNEQFF.

The rearrangement links TRBV7-9 to TRBJ1-1, with 8 bases fitting TRBD1. The CDR3 runs 14 residues. V was pared by 4 bases and J by 3 bases, with 4 bases of the junction left unmatched. Germline V gene sequence: CDR1 SEHNR, CDR2 FQNEAQ (reference sequence). This CDR3 reads CASSSQGAHTEAFF. The CDR3 DNA sequence: TGTGCCAGCAGCTCCCAGGGGGCGCACACTGAAGCTTTCTTT.

This clone was seen a handful of times. CDR3 bases: TGTGCCAGCAGAGAACAGGGGATGAACACTGAAGCTTTCTTT. Amino acid sequence: CASREQGMNTEAFF. The chain carries TRBV6-6 and TRBJ1-1, with 7 positions matching TRBD1. The CDR3 is 14 amino acids. From germline, CDR1 is MNHNY and CDR2 SVGAGI (reference sequence). Trimming at V came to 6 bases and at J to 0 bases, leaving 4 bases not matched to a gene.

This clone was found a few times. V gene TRBV19 combines with J gene TRBJ1-1; unclear D gene. Germline CDR1 and CDR2: LNHDA and SQIVND (reference sequence). This CDR3 comprises 13 residues. V dropped 4 bases and J dropped 1 base, with 7 bases sitting between them. The CDR3 DNA follows: TGTGCCAGTAGTACACCAGGGAACACTGAAGCTTTCTTT. It codes for CASSTPGNTEAFF.

This clone has a handful of counts. J is TRBJ2-7 and V is TRBV30, with D perhaps matching TRBD1 or TRBD2 (5 bases each). V was pared by 2 bases and J by 6 bases, with 14 bases between. The CDR3 totals 13 residues. Germline V gives CDR1 GTSNPN, CDR2 SVGIG (reference sequence). The CDR3 DNA follows: TGTGCCTGGAGTCGCCAGGGACCATCCGAGCAGTACTTC. Protein sequence: CAWSRQGPSEQYF.